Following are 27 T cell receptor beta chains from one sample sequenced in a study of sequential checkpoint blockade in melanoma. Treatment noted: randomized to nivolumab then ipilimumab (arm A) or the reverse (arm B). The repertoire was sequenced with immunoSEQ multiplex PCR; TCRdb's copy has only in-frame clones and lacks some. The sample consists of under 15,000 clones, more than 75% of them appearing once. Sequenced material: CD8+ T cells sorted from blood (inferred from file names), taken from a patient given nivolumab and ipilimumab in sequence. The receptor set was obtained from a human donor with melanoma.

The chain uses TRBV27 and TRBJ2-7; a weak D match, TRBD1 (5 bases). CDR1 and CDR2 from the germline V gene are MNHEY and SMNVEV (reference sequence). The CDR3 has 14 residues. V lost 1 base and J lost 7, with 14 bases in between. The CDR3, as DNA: TGTGCCAGCAGTTTATACAGGCCCGGCGTGGAGCAGTACTTC. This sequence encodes CASSLYRPGVEQYF.

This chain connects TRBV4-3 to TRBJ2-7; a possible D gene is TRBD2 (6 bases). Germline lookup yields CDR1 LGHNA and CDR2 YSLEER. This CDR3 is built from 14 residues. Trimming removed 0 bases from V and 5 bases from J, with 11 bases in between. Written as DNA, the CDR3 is TGCGCCAGCAGCCAAGACGGAGGGCTGAACGAGCAGTACTTC. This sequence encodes CASSQDGGLNEQYF.

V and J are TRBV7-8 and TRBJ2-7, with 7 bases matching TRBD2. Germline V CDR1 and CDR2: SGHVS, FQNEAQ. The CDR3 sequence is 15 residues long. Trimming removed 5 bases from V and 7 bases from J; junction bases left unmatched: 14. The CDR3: CASSISGTPKGEQYF. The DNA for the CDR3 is TGTGCCAGCAGCATAAGCGGGACCCCCAAGGGGGAGCAGTACTTC.

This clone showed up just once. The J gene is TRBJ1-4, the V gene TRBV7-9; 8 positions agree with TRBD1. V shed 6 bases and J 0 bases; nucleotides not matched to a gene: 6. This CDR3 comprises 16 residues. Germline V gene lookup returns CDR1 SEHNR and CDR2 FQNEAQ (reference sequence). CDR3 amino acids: CASSSNRGATNEKLFF. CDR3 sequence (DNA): TGTGCCAGCAGTTCGAACAGGGGGGCAACTAATGAAAAACTGTTTTTT.

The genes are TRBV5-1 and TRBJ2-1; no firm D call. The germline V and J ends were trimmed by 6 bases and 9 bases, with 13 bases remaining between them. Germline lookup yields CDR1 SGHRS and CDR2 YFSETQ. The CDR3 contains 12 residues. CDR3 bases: TGCGCCAGCACCCCTCGGCGAGGTGAGCAGTTCTTC. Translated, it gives CASTPRRGEQFF.

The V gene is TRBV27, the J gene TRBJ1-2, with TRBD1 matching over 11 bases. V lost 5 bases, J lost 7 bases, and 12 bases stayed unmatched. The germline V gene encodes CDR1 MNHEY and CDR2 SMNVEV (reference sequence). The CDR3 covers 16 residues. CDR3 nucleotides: TGTGCCAGCAGTCCCCGGACAGGGGGCTTAATGCCTGGCTACACCTTC. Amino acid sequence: CASSPRTGGLMPGYTF.

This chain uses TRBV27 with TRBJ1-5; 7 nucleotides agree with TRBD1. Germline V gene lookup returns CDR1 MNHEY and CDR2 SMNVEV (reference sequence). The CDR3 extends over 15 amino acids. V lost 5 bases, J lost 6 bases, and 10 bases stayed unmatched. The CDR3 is CASSEEGAYRQPQHF. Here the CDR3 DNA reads TGTGCCAGCAGTGAAGAGGGGGCTTATCGTCAGCCCCAGCATTTT.

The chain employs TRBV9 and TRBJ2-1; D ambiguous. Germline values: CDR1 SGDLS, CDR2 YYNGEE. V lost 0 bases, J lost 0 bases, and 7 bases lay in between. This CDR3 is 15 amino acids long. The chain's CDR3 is CASSVGSSSYNEQFF. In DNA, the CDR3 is TGTGCCAGCAGCGTAGGTTCTAGCTCCTACAATGAGCAGTTCTTC.

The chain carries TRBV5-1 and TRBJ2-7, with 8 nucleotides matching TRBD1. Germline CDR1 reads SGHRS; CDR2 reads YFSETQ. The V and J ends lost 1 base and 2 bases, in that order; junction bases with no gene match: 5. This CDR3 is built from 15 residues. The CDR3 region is CASSLFRQGTYEQYF. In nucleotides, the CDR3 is TGCGCCAGCAGCTTGTTCCGACAGGGGACCTACGAGCAGTACTTC.

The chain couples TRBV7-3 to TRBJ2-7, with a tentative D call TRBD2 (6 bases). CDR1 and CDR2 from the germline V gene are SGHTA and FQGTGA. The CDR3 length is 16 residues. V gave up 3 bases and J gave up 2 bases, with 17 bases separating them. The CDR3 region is CASSFEPGTLTYEQYF. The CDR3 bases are TGTGCCAGCAGCTTTGAGCCCGGGACTCTCACCTACGAGCAGTACTTC.

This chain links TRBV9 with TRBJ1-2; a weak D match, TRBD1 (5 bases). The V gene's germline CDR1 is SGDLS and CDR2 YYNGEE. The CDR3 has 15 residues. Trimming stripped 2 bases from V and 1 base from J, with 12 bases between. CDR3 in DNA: TGTGCCAGCAGCGTCGGGGGGGGTTTTAACTATGGCTACACCTTC. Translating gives CASSVGGGFNYGYTF. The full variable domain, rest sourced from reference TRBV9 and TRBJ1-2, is DSGVTQTPKHLITATGQRVTLRCSPRSGDLSVYWYQQSLDQGLQFLIQYYNGEERAKGNILERFSAQQFPDLHSELNLSSLELGDSALYFCASSVGGGFNYGYTFGSGTRLTVV.

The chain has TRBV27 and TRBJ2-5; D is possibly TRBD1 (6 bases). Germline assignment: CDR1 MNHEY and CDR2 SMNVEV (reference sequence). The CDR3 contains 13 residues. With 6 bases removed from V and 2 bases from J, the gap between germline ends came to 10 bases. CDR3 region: CASSRGHQETQYF. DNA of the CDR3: TGTGCCAGCAGCCGGGGACATCAAGAGACCCAGTACTTC.

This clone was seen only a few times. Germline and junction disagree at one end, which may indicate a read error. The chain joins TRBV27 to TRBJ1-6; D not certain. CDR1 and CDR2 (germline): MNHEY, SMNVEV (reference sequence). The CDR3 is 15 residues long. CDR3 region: CASSLYPNSGSTLHF. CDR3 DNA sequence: TGTGCCAGCAGTTTATACCCCAACAGTGGTTCAACCCTCCACTTT.

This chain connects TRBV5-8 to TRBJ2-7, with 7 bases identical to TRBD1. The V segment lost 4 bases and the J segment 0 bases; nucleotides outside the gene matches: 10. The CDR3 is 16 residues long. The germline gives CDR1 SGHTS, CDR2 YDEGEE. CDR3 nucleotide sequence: TGTGCCAGCAGCGCCAAGACAGGGTATTCCTCCTACGAGCAGTACTTC. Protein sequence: CASSAKTGYSSYEQYF.

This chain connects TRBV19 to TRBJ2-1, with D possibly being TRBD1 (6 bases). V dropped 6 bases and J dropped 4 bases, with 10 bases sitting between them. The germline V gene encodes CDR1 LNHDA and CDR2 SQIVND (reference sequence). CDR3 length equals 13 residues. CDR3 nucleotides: TGTGCCAGTAGAGACACAGGGTACAATGAGCAGTTCTTC. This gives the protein CASRDTGYNEQFF.

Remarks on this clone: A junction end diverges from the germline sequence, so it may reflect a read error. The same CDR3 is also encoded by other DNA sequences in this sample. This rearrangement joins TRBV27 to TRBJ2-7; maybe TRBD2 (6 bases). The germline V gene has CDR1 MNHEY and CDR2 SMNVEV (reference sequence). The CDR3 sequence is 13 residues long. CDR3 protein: CASSQRAAHEQYF. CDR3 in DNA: TGCGCCAGCAGCCAGCGGGCGGCCCACGAGCAGTACTTC.

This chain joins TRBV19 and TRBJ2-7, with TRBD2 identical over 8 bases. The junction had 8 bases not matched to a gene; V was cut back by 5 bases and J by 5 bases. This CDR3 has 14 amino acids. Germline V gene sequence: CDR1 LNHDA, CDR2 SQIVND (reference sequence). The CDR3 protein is CASSGSGGRNEQYF. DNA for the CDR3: TGTGCCAGTAGTGGCTCGGGAGGGAGAAACGAGCAGTACTTC.

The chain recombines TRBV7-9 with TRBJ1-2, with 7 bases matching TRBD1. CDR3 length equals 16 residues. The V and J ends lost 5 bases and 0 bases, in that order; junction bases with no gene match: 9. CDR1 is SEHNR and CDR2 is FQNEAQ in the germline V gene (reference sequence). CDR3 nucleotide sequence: TGTGCCAGCAGCCCGGCCGGGACAGAAGCTAACTATGGCTACACCTTC. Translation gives CASSPAGTEANYGYTF.

The CDR3 nucleotides are TGCGCCAGCAGCTTGGGACTCATTTACGAGCAGTACTTC. Residues: CASSLGLIYEQYF. The V and J genes are TRBV5-1 and TRBJ2-7, with unresolved D. The V gene's germline CDR1 is SGHRS and CDR2 YFSETQ. This CDR3 region has 13 residues. V was cut by 0 bases and J by 4 bases, with 8 bases left in between.

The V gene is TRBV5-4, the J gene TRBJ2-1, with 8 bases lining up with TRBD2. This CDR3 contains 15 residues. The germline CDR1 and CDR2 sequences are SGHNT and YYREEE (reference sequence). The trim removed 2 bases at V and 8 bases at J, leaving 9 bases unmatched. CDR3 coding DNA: TGTGCCAGCAGCTTTCCGAGCGGGAGTGTCTATGAGCAGTTCTTC. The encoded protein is CASSFPSGSVYEQFF.

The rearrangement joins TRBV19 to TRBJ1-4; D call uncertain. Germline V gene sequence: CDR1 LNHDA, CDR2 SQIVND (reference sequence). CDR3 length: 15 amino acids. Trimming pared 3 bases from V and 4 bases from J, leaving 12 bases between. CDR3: CASSIAGYLNEKLFF. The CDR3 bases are TGTGCCAGTAGTATCGCCGGGTACCTTAATGAAAAACTGTTTTTT.

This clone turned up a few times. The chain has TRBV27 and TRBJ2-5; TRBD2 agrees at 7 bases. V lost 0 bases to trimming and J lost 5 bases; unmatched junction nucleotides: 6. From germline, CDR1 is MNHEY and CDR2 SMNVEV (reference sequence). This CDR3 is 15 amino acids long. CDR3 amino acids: CASSLSSGSRETQYF. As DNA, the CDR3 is TGTGCCAGCAGTTTATCTAGCGGGTCGCGCGAGACCCAGTACTTC.

CDR3 bases: TGTGCCAGCAGCCAGGGGGGCTTTGGGGCCAACGTCCTGACTTTC. Translated: CASSQGGFGANVLTF. V gene TRBV7-9 combines with J gene TRBJ2-6, with TRBD1 as a possible D gene (7 bases). Germline CDR1 SEHNR, CDR2 FQNEAQ (reference sequence). V was trimmed by 5 bases and J by 3 bases, leaving 11 bases between them. There are 15 residues in the CDR3. Full variable domain (remainder filled in from reference TRBV7-9 and TRBJ2-6): DTGVSQNPRHKITKRGQNVTFRCDPISEHNRLYWYRQTLGQGPEFLTYFQNEAQLEKSRLLSDRFSAERPKGSFSTLEIQRTEQGDSAMYLCASSQGGFGANVLTFGAGSRLTVL.

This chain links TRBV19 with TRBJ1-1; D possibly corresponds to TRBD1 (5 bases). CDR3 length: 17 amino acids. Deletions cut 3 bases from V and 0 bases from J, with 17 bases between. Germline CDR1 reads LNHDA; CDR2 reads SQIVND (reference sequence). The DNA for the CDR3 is TGTGCCAGTAGTATTGGGATAACAGGAGGGCTGAACACTGAAGCTTTCTTT. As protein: CASSIGITGGLNTEAFF.

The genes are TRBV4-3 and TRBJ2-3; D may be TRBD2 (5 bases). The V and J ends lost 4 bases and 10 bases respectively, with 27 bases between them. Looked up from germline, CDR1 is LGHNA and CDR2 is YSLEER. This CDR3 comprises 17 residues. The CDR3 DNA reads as TGCGCCAGCAGCCGTACCATTTCGCGGGCGGGCTTTGACCCGCAGTATTTT. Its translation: CASSRTISRAGFDPQYF.

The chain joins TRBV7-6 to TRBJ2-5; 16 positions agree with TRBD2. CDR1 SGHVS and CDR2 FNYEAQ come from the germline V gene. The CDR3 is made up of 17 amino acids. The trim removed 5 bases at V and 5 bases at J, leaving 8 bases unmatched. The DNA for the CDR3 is TGTGCCAGCAGCCCCGGGACTAGCGGGGGGGCGGAGGAGACCCAGTACTTC. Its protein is CASSPGTSGGAEETQYF.

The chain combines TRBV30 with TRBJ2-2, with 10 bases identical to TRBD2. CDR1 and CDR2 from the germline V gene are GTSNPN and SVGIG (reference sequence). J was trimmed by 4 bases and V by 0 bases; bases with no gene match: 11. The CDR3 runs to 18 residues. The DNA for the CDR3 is TGTGCCTGGAGTGTAGGGTGGCTAGCGGGAGTGGGCACCGGGGAGCTGTTTTTT. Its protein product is CAWSVGWLAGVGTGELFF.